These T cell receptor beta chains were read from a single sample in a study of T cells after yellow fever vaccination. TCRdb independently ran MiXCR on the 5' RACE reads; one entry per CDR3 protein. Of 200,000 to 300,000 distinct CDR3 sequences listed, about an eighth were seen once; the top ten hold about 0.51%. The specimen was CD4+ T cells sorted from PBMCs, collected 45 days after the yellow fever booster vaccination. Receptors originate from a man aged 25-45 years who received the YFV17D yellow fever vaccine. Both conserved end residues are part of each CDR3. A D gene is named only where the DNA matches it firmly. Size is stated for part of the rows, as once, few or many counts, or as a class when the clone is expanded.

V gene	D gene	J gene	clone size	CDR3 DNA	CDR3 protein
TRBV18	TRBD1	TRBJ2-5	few	TGTGCCAGCTCGGACCGACAGGGGCGAGAGACCCAGTACTTC	CASSDRQGRETQYF
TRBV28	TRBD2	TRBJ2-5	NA	TGTGCCAGCAGTTTTTCTCTACTAGCGGGAGAAGGAGAGACCCAGTACTTC	CASSFSLLAGEGETQYF
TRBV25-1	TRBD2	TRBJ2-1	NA	TGTGCCAGCAGCCTTTCCTCTAGCGGGGGATTCTACAATGAGCAGTTCTTC	CASSLSSSGGFYNEQFF
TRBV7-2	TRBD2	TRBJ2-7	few	TGTGCCAGCAGCTTAGGCGGGAGTTCCGAGCAGTACTTC	CASSLGGSSEQYF
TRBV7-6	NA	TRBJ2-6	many	TGTGCCAGCAGCTTTGGCGGCTCTGGGGCCAACGTCCTGACTTTC	CASSFGGSGANVLTF
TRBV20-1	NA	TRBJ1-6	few	TGCAGTGCCGGCGGCGCCAATAATTCACCCCTCCACTTT	CSAGGANNSPLHF
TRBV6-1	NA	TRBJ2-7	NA	TGTGCCAGCATATCCTACACCTCCTACGAGCAGTACTTC	CASISYTSYEQYF
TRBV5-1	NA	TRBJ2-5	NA	TGCGCCAGCAGCTTGGTTGCCCCTAGCTTCGAGACCCAGTACTTC	CASSLVAPSFETQYF
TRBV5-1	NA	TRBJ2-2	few	TGCGCCAGCAGCCCCGGTCCCGCGGGGGAGCTGTTTTTT	CASSPGPAGELFF
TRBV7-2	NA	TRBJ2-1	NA	TGTGCCAGCAGCAGAACTAGAGACAATGAGCAGTTCTTC	CASSRTRDNEQFF
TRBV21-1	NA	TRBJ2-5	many	TGTGCCAGCAGCATCCGGGACCAAGAGACCCAGTACTTC	CASSIRDQETQYF
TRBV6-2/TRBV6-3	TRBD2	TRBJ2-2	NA	TGTGCCAGCAGTCTCCCGCGGACTAGCGGAAACACCGGGGAGCTGTTTTTT	CASSLPRTSGNTGELFF
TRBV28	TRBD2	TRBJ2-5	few	TGTGCCAGCAACTCCCGAGCGGGGGCCCAAGAGACCCAGTACTTC	CASNSRAGAQETQYF
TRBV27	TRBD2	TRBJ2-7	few	TGTGCCAGCAGTTTACGGTCGACTAGCGGGTTCTTGGCCTACGAGCAGTACTTC	CASSLRSTSGFLAYEQYF
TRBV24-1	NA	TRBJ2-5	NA	TGTGCCACCAGTGATGACAGGACTGGAATAGAGACCCAGTACTTC	CATSDDRTGIETQYF
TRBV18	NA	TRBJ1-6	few	TGTGCCAGCTCACCACAAAACAAGTCACCCCTCCACTTT	CASSPQNKSPLHF
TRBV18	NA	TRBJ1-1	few	TGTGCCAGCTCACCAGGGACGAACACTGAAGCTTTCTTT	CASSPGTNTEAFF
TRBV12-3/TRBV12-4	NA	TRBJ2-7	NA	TGTGCCAGCAGTTTAGGAACACGGACCTACGAGCAGTACTTC	CASSLGTRTYEQYF
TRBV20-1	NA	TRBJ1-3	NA	TGCAGTGCTAGAGATCTCACCTCTGGAAACACCATATATTTT	CSARDLTSGNTIYF
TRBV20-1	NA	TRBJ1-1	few	TGCAGTGCTAGCCGGACAGATGAAGCTTTCTTT	CSASRTDEAFF
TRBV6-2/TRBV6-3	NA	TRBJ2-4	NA	TGTGCCAGCCGCAAGGAACAACCTGGGAACATTCAGTACTTC	CASRKEQPGNIQYF
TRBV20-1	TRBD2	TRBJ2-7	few	TGCAGTGCTAGAGTTGCTAGCGGGCCTTACGAGCAGTACTTC	CSARVASGPYEQYF
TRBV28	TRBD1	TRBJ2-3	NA	TGTGCCAGCAGTTTCGGGAGCGGGACAGGGGATACGCAGTATTTT	CASSFGSGTGDTQYF
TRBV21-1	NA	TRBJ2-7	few	TGTGCCAGCAGCAAAAGAGAGAGCCGACCTCCCTACGAGCAGTACTTC	CASSKRESRPPYEQYF
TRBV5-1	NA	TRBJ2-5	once	TGCGCCAGCAGCTTGACCGCCATGGGAGGTAGAGAGACCCAGTACTTC	CASSLTAMGGRETQYF
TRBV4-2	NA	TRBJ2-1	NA	TGTGCCAGCAGCCAAGATGGGGCAGGCCTATCCTACAATGAGCAGTTCTTC	CASSQDGAGLSYNEQFF
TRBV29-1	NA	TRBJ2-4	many	TGCAGCGTTGATCCTGGGCTAGGGACAAACATTCAGTACTTC	CSVDPGLGTNIQYF
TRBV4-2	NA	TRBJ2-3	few	TGTGCCAGCAGCCAATCTCTGGGGGCGGTTACAGATACGCAGTATTTT	CASSQSLGAVTDTQYF
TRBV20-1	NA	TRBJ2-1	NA	TGCAGTGCTGAACCGGGAAGTAGTGAGCAGTTCTTC	CSAEPGSSEQFF
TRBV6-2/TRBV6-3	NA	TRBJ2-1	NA	TGTGCCAGCAGTAAAACGAGGCTGCTCATCAACAATGAGCAGTTCTTC	CASSKTRLLINNEQFF
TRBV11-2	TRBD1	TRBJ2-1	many	TGTGCCAGCAGCAGCCGGGACAGGGGGTCCTACAATGAGCAGTTCTTC	CASSSRDRGSYNEQFF